This T cell receptor beta chain came from a study of TIL therapy for anti-PD-1-resistant metastatic lung cancer. Study information: Median tumor PD-L1 proportion score was roughly 5.5%. Half of patients were current or former smokers.

Time point here: pre-treatment sample, taken before nivolumab and TIL therapy. Sequencing used immunoSEQ v3. The table came from immunoSEQ multiplex PCR; TCRdb's copy has only in-frame clones and leaves some out. The table records approximately 18,000 clones, roughly 85% of them present only once. This material consisted of blood, taken at baseline. This sequence was found in a person aged 25 to 85 with non-small cell lung cancer.

CDR3: CASLHDYEQYF. The DNA of the CDR3 is TGTGCCAGCTTACACGACTACGAGCAGTACTTC. This rearrangement joins TRBV2 to TRBJ2-7; no reliable D call. This CDR3 region has 11 residues. Trimming removed 8 bases from V and 3 bases from J, with 8 bases in between. Germline assignment: CDR1 SNHLY and CDR2 FYNNEI.